The T cell receptor beta chain under discussion was sequenced for a study of T cells after yellow fever vaccination. TCRdb recomputed calls from the 5' RACE reads with MiXCR, one row per CDR3 protein. The sample includes a few hundred thousand distinct CDR3 sequences, roughly 6.8% of them seen just once. V trimming: 4 bases; J trimming: 3 bases; junction bases outside the gene matches: 8. The CDR3 consists of 15 residues. This clonotype appeared many times. Its antigen is unknown. Study results and limitations: The presence of abundant clonotypes contaminating from the bulk population was possible in FACS-sorted repertoires. The CD4 compartment and the CD8 compartment contained a small share of clonotypes in common.

The sequencing here drew on PBMCs, taken about 41 days after the first yellow fever vaccination. The chain recombines TRBV12-3 or TRBV12-4 with TRBJ2-5, with 7 bases that match TRBD2. This sequence originates from a man aged 18 to 29 who received the YFV17D yellow fever vaccine. The DNA of the CDR3 is TGTGCCAGCAGTTCATGGACTAGAGGTGAAGAGACCCAGTACTTC. It translates to CASSSWTRGEETQYF.